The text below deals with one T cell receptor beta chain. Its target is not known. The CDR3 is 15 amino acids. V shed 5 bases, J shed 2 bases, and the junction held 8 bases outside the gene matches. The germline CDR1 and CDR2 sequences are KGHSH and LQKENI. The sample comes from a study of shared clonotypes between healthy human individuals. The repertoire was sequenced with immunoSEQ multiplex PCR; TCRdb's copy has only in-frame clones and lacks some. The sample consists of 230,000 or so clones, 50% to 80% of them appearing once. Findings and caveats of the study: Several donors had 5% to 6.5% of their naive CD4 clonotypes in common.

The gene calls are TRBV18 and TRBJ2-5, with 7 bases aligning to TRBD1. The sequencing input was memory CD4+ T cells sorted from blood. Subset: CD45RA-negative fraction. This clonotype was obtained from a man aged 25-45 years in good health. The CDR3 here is CASSSYGTVQETQYF. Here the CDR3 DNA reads TGTGCCAGCTCATCGTACGGGACAGTACAAGAGACCCAGTACTTC. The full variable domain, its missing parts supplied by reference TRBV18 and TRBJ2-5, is NAGVMQNPRHLVRRRGQEARLRCSPMKGHSHVYWYRQLPEEGLKFMVYLQKENIIDESGMPKERFSAEFPKEGPSILRIQQVVRGDSAAYFCASSSYGTVQETQYFGPGTRLLVL.